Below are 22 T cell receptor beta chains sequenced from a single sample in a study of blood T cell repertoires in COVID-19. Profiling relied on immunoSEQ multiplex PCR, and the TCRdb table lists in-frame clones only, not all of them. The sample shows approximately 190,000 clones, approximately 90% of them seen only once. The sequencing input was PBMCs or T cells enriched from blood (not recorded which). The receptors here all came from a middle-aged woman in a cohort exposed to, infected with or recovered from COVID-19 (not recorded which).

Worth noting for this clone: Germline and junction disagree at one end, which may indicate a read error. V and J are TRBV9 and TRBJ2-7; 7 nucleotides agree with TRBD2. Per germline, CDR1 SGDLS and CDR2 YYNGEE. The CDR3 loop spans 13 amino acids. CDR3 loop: CASSVVGERDLLF. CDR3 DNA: TGTGCCAGCAGCGTAGTCGGAGAGCGGGACCTCCTCTTC.

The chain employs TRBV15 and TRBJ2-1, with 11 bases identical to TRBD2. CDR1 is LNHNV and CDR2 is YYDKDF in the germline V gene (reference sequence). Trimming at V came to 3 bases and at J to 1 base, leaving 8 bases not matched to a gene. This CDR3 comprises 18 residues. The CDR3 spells CATSSPRTSGPSYNEQFF. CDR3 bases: TGTGCCACCAGCAGTCCCCGGACTAGCGGGCCTTCCTACAATGAGCAGTTCTTC.

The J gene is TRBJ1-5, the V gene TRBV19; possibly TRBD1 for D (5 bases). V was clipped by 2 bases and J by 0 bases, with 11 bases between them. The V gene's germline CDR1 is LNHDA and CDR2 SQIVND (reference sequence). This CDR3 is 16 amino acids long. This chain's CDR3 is CASSIRQLYSNQPQHF. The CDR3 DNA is TGTGCCAGTAGTATAAGACAGCTATATAGCAATCAGCCCCAGCATTTT.

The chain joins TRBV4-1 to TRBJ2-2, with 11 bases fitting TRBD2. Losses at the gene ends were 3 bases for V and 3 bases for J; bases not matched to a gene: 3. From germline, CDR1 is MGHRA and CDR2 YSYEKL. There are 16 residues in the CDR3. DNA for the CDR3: TGCGCCAGCAGCCATACTAGCGGGGGCCACACCGGGGAGCTGTTTTTT. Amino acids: CASSHTSGGHTGELFF.

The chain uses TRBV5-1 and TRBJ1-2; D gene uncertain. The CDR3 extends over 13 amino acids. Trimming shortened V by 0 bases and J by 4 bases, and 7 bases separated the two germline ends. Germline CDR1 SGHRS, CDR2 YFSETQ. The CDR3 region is CASSLDLSYGYTF. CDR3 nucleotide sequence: TGCGCCAGCAGCTTGGATCTCAGCTATGGCTACACCTTC.

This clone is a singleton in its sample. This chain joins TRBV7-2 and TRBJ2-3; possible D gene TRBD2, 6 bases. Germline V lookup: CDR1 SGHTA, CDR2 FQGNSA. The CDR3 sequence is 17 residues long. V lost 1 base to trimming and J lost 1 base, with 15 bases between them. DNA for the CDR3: TGTGCCAGCAGCTTAGAACTAGCCCCACTCGGCACAGATACGCAGTATTTT. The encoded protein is CASSLELAPLGTDTQYF.

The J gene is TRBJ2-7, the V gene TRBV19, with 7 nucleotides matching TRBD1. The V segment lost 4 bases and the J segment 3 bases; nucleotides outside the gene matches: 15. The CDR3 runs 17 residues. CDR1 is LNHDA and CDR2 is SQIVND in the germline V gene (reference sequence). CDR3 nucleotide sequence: TGTGCCAGTAGTAAGACAGGGCATCCCTCATTGTACTACGAGCAGTACTTC. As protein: CASSKTGHPSLYYEQYF.

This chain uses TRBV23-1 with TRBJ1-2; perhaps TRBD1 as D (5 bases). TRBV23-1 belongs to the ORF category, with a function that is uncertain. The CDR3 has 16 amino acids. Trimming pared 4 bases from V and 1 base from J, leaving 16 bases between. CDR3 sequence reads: CASSPDLGARNYGYTF. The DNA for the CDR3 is TGCGCCAGCAGTCCCGACCTAGGGGCGCGTAACTATGGCTACACCTTC.

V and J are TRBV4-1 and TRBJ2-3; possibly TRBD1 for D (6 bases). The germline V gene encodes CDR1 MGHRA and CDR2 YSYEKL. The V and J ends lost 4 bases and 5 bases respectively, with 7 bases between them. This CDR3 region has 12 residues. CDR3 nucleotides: TGCGCCAGCAGCCCGGACAGAGATACGCAGTATTTT. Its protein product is CASSPDRDTQYF.

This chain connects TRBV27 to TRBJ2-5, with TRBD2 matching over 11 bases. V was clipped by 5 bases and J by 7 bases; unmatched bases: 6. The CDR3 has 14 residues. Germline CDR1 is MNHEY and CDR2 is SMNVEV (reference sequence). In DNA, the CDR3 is TGTGCCAGCAGTACCATAGCGGGGGGGTTGACCCAGTACTTC. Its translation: CASSTIAGGLTQYF.

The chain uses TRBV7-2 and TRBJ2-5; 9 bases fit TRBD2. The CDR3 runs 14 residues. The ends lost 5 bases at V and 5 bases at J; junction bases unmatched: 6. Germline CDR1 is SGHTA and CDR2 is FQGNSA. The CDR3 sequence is CASSGRGGQETQYF. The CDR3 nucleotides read TGTGCCAGCAGCGGGCGGGGGGGCCAGGAGACCCAGTACTTC.

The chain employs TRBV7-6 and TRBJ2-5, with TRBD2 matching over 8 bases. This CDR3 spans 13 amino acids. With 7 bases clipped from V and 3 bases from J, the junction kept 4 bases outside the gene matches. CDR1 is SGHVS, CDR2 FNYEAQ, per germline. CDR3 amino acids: CASTLSGEETQYF. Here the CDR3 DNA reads TGTGCCAGCACCCTTAGCGGGGAAGAGACCCAGTACTTC. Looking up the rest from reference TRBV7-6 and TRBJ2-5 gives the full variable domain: GAGVSQSPRYKVTKRGQDVALRCDPISGHVSLYWYRQALGQGPEFLTYFNYEAQQDKSGLPNDRFSAERPEGSISTLTIQRTEQRDSAMYRCASTLSGEETQYFGPGTRLLVL.

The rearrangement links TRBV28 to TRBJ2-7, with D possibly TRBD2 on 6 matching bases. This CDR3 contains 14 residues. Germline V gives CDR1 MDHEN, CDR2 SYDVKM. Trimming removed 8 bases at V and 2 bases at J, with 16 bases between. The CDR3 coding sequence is TGTGCCAGCGGAAGGAAGGGAGGACCCTACGAGCAGTACTTC. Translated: CASGRKGGPYEQYF.

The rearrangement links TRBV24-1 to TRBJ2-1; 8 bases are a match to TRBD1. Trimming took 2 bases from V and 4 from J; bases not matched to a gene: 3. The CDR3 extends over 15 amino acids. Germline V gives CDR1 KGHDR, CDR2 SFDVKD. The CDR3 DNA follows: TGTGCCACCAGTGATTCTGACAGGGGATACAATGAGCAGTTCTTC. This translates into CATSDSDRGYNEQFF.

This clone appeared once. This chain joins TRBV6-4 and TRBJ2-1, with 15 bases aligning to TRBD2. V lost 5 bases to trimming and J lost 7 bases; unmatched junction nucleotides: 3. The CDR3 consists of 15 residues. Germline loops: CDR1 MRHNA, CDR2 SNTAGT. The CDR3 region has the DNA TGTGCCAGCAGTCGGACTAGCGGGGGGGCAAATGAGCAGTTCTTC. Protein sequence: CASSRTSGGANEQFF.

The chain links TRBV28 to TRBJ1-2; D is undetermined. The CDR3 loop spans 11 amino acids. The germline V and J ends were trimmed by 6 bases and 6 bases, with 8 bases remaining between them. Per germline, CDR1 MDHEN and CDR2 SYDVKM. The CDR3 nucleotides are TGTGCCAGCAGCCCCTTCGATGGCTACACCTTC. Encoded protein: CASSPFDGYTF.

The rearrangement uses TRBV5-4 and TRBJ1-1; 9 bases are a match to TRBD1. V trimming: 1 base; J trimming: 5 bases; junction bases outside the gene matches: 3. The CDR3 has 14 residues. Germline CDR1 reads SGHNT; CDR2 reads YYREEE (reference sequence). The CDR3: CASSLLQGATEAFF. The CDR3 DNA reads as TGTGCCAGCAGCTTGCTACAGGGGGCTACTGAAGCTTTCTTT.

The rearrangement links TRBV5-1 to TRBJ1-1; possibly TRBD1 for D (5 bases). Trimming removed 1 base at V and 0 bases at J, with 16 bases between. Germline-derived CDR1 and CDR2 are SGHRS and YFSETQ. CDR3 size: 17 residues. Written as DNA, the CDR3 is TGCGCCAGCAGCTTGAGGTCCCCGGACATCATGAACACTGAAGCTTTCTTT. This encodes CASSLRSPDIMNTEAFF.

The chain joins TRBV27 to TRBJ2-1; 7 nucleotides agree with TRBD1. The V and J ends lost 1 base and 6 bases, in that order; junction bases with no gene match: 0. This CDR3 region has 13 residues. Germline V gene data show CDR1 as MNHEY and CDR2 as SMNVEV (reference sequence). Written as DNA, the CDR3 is TGTGCCAGCAGTTTATACAGGGGCAATGAGCAGTTCTTC. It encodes CASSLYRGNEQFF.

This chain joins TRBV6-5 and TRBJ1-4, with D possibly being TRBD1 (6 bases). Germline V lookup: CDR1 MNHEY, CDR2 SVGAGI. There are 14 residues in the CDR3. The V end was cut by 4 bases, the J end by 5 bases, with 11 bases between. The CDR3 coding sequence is TGTGCCAGCAGTTTACAGGGTTCGAATGAAAAACTGTTTTTT. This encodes CASSLQGSNEKLFF.

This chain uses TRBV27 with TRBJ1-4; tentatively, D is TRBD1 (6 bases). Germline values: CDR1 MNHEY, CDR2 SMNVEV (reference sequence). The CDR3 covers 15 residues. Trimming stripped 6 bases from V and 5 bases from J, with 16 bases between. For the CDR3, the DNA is TGTGCCAGCAGATCCTCAGGGGACGAGAATGAAAAACTGTTTTTT. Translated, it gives CASRSSGDENEKLFF.

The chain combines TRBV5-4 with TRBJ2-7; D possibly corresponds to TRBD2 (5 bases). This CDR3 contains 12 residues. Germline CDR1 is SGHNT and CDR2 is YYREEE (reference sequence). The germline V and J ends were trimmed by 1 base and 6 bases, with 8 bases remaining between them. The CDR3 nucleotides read TGTGCCAGCAGCTTGTACGCGGGCGAGCAGTACTTC. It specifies CASSLYAGEQYF. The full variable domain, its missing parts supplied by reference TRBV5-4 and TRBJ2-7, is ETGVTQSPTHLIKTRGQQVTLRCSSQSGHNTVSWYQQALGQGPQFIFQYYREEENGRGNFPPRFSGLQFPNYSSELNVNALELDDSALYLCASSLYAGEQYFGPGTRLTVT.